This T cell receptor beta chain was recorded in a study of cytomegalovirus exposure and HLA in healthy donors. Whole-study findings and limits: The study put roughly 160 TCR beta chains on its list as cytomegalovirus-associated.

Points on this clone: Its target is not known.

Data came from immunoSEQ multiplex PCR; TCRdb stores just in-frame clones and leaves some out. The sample consists of 100,000 to 150,000 clones, around 95% of them appearing once. Sequenced material: PBMCs. This sequence was found in a man in his late teens or twenties in good health and CMV-seronegative.

CDR3 region: CASSQLQGALSNEKLFF. The CDR3 DNA reads as TGTGCCAGCAGCCAACTGCAGGGGGCGCTTTCTAATGAAAAACTGTTTTTT. The V call is TRBV7-9, the J call TRBJ1-4; the match to TRBD1 covers 8 bases. Germline V gives CDR1 SEHNR, CDR2 FQNEAQ (reference sequence). V dropped 5 bases and J dropped 3; count of bases not matched to a gene: 11. There are 17 residues in the CDR3.